The clone carrying this TCR beta chain has ten or more counts. The target antigen is unknown. These data originate in a study of blood T cells in healthy people across ages. Points from the study as a whole: Per million T cells, TCR beta diversity dropped about linearly as age rose.

CDR3 length: 15 residues. Trimming removed 0 bases at V and 2 bases at J, with 9 bases between. The germline gives CDR1 LGHNA, CDR2 YSLEER. A J-beta primer mix and a sample-barcoded 5' primer were used in a second PCR of about 7 to 11 cycles. The template-switch adaptor, which had 12 random nucleotides, put a tag on each cDNA molecule. TCRdb called the 5' RACE reads again in MiXCR, with one record for every CDR3 protein. The sample lists 750,000 to 1,000,000 distinct CDR3 sequences; about 28% were seen once. The same data also contributed to another study, on T cells of mothers and their children. That work adds: Not a single persistent microchimeric T cell clone was detected.

The source material was blood. This clonotype originated in a woman aged 40 to 50 in good health. The V gene is TRBV4-3, the J gene TRBJ2-3, with no clear D. The chain's CDR3 is CASSQDNDLTDTQYF. CDR3 nucleotides: TGCGCCAGCAGCCAAGATAACGACCTCACAGATACGCAGTATTTT.